This TCR beta chain was sequenced during a study of CD8 T cells in Susac syndrome. Healthy donors constituted the controls, which were matched for age and sex. The authors negatively isolated CD8+ and CD4+ T cells and FACS-enriched TEMRA cells. RNA amounts of roughly 0.5 to 1 ug underwent reverse transcription with random hexamers. An immunoSEQ multiplex PCR generated amplified TCR beta CDR3 products spanning 54 Vbeta and 13 Jbeta. TCRdb redid the calling of the immunoSEQ multiplex PCR reads with MiXCR, one entry per CDR3 protein. Among around 130,000 distinct CDR3 sequences listed, 90% to 95% were seen once. V was pared by 6 bases and J by 0 bases, with 5 bases of the junction left unmatched. The CDR3 spans 15 residues.

Sequenced material: CD4+ T cells from PBMCs. The receptor comes from a human donor in good health. The V gene is TRBV12-3 or TRBV12-4, the J gene TRBJ1-5; 7 bases agree with TRBD1. The CDR3 loop is CASRPTGSSNQPQHF. CDR3 DNA sequence: TGTGCCAGCAGGCCGACAGGGAGTAGCAATCAGCCCCAGCATTTT.